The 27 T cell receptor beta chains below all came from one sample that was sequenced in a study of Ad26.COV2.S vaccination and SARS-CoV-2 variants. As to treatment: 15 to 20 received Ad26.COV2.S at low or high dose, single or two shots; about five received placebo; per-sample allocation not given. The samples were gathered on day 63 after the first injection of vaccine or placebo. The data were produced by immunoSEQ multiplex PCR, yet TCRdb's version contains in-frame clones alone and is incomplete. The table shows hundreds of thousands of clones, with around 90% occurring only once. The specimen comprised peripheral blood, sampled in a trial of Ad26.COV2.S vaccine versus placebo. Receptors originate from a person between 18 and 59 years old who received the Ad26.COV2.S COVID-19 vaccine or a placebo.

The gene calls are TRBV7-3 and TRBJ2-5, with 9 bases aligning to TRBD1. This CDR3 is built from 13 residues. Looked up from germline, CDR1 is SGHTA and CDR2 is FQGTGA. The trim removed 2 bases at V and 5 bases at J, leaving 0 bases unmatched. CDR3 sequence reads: CASSLGQGETQYF. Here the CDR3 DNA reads TGTGCCAGCAGCTTAGGACAGGGGGAGACCCAGTACTTC.

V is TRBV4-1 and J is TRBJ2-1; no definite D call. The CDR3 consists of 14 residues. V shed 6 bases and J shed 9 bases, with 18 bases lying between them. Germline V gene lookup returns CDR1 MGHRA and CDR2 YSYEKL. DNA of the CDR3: TGCGCCAGCAGTCCGGATGTTGTGGGATCTGAGCAGTTCTTC. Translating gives CASSPDVVGSEQFF.

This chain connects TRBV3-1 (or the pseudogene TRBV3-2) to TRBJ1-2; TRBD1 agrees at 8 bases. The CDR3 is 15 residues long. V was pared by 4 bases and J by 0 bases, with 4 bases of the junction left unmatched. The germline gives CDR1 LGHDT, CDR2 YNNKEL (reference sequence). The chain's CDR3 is CASSPSGGPNYGYTF. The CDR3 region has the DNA TGTGCCAGCAGCCCCTCAGGGGGCCCTAACTATGGCTACACCTTC.

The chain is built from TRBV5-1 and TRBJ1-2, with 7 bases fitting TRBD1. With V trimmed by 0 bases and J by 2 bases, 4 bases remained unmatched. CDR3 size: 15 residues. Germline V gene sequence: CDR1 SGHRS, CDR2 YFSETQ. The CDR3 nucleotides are TGCGCCAGCAGCTTGGCCAACAGGGGCAACTATGGCTACACCTTC. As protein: CASSLANRGNYGYTF.

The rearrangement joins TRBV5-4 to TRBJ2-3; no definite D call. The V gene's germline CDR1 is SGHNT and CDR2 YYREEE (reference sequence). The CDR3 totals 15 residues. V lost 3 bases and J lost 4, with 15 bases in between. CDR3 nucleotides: TGTGCCAGCAGCTCACGCGTCGGCTCCCCAGATACGCAGTATTTT. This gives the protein CASSSRVGSPDTQYF.

CDR3 amino acids: CASSVVRTGRIYEQYF. The CDR3 DNA reads as TGTGCCAGCAGCGTAGTCAGGACAGGGAGGATCTACGAGCAGTACTTC. This chain uses TRBV9 with TRBJ2-7, with TRBD1 matching over 8 bases. CDR1 is SGDLS and CDR2 is YYNGEE in the germline V gene. This CDR3 contains 16 residues. Losses at the gene ends were 0 bases for V and 3 bases for J; bases not matched to a gene: 8.

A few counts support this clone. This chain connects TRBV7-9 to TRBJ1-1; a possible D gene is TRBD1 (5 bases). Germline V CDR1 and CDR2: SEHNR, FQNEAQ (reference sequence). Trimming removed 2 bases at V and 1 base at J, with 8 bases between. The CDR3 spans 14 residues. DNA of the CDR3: TGTGCCAGCAGCTTACAGGGCCCGAACACTGAAGCTTTCTTT. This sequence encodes CASSLQGPNTEAFF.

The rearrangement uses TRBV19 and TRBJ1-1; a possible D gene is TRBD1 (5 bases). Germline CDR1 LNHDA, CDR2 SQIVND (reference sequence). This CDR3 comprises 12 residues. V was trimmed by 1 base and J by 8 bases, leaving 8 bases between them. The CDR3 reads CASSIGWTEAFF. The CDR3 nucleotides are TGTGCCAGTAGTATAGGATGGACAGAAGCTTTCTTT.

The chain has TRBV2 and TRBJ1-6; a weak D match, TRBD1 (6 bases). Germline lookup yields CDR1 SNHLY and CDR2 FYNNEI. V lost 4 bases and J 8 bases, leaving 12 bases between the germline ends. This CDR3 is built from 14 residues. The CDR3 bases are TGTGCCAGCAGTGCCAGGGGCGGCGATTCACCCCTCCACTTT. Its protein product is CASSARGGDSPLHF. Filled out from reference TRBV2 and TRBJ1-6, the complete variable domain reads EPEVTQTPSHQVTQMGQEVILRCVPISNHLYFYWYRQILGQKVEFLVSFYNNEISEKSEIFDDQFSVERPDGSNFTLKIRSTKLEDSAMYFCASSARGGDSPLHFGNGTRLTVT.

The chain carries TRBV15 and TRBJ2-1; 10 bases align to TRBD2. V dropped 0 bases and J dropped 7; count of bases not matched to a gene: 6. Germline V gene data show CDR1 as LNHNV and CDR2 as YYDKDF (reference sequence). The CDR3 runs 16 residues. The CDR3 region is CATSRDLAGAGNEQFF. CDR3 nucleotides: TGTGCCACCAGCAGAGATCTAGCGGGAGCGGGAAATGAGCAGTTCTTC.

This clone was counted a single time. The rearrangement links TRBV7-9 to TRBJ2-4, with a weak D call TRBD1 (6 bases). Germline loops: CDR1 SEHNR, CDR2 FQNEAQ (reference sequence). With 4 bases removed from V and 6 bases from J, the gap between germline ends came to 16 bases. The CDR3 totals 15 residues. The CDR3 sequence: CASSSVGGEGNIQYF. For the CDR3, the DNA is TGTGCCAGCAGCTCTGTAGGGGGAGAGGGAAACATTCAGTACTTC.

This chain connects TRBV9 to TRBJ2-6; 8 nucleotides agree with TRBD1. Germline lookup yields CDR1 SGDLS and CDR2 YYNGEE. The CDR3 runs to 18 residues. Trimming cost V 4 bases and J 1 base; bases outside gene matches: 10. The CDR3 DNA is TGTGCCAGCAGCCCCAGGACAGGGATTTTTTCTGGGGCCAACGTCCTGACTTTC. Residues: CASSPRTGIFSGANVLTF.

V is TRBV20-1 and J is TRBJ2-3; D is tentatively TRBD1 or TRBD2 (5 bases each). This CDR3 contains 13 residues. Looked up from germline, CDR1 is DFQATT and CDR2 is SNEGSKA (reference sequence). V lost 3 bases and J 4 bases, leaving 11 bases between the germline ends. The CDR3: CSASRDPADTQYF. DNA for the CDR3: TGCAGTGCTAGTCGGGACCCCGCAGATACGCAGTATTTT.

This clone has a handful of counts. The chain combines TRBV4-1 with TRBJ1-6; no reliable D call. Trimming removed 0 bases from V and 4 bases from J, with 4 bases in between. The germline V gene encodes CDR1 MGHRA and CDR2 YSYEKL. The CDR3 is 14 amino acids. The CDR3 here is CASSQDIYNSPLHF. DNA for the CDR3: TGCGCCAGCAGCCAAGACATTTATAATTCACCCCTCCACTTT.

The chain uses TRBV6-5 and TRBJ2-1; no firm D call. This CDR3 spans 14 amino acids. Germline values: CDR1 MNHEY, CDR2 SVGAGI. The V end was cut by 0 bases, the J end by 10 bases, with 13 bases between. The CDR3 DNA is TGTGCCAGCAGTTACTCGAATTCCGGGCTGGAGCAGTTCTTC. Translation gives CASSYSNSGLEQFF.

CDR3 in amino acids: CASSQGQGMGLYEQYF. CDR3 DNA sequence: TGTGCCAGCAGCCAAGGACAGGGGATGGGACTCTACGAGCAGTACTTC. The chain uses TRBV5-6 and TRBJ2-7; 9 bases fit TRBD1. This CDR3 has 16 amino acids. Looked up from germline, CDR1 is SGHDT and CDR2 is YYEEEE. V gave up 4 bases and J gave up 3 bases; unmatched junction bases: 11.

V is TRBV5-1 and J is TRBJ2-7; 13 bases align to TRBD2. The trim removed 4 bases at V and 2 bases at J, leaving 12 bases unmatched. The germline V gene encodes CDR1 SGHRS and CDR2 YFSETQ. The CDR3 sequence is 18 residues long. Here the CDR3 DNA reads TGCGCCAGCAGCCTATCCGGGACTAGCGGGACGTACACCTACGAGCAGTACTTC. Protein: CASSLSGTSGTYTYEQYF.

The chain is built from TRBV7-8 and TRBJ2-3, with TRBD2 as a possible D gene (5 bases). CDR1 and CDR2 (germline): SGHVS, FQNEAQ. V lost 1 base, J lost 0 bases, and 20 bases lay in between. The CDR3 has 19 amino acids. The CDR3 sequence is CASSLVVPERWTSTDTQYF. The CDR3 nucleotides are TGTGCCAGCAGCTTAGTCGTCCCAGAGAGGTGGACTAGCACAGATACGCAGTATTTT.

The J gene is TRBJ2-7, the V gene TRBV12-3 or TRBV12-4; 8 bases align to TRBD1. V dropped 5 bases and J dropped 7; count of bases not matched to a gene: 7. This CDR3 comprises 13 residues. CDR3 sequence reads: CASSRTGLGEQYF. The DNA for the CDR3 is TGTGCCAGCAGTCGGACAGGGTTGGGTGAGCAGTACTTC.

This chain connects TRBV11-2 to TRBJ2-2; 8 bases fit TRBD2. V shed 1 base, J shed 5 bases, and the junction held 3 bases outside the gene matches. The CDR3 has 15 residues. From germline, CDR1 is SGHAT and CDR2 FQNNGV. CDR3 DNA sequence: TGTGCCAGCAGCTTAGCGGGAGGGCGGACCGGGGAGCTGTTTTTT. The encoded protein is CASSLAGGRTGELFF.

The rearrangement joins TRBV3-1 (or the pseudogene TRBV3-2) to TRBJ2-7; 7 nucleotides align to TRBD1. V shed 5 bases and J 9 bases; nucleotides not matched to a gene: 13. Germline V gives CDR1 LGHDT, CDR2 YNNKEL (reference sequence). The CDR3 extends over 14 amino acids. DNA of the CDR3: TGTGCCAGCAGCTTAGGGGGACAGCCCTCCGGGCAGTACTTC. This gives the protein CASSLGGQPSGQYF.

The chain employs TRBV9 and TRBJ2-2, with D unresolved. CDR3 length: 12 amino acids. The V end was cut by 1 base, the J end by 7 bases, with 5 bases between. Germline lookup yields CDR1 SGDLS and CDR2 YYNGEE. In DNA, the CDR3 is TGTGCCAGCAGCGTACACGGCGGGGAGCTGTTTTTT. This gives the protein CASSVHGGELFF.

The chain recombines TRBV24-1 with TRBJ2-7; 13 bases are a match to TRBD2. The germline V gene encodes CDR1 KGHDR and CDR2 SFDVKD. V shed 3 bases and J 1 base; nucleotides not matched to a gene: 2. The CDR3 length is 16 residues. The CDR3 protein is CATSDAGLAGSYEQYF. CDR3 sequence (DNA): TGTGCCACCAGTGATGCGGGACTAGCGGGATCCTACGAGCAGTACTTC.

The CDR3 bases are TGTGCCAGTAGCCCCGGGCCTTCTTCGTATAGCAATCAGCCCCAGCATTTT. Protein sequence: CASSPGPSSYSNQPQHF. V usage is TRBV19 and J usage is TRBJ1-5, with D unclear. Trimming cost V 6 bases and J 0 bases, with 18 bases left between them. Germline V gene data show CDR1 as LNHDA and CDR2 as SQIVND (reference sequence). The CDR3 has 17 amino acids.

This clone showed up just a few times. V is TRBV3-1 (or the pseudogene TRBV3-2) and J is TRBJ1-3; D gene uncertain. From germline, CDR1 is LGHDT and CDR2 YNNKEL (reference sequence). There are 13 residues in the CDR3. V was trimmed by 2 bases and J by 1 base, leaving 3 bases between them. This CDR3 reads CASSQFSGNTIYF. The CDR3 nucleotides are TGTGCCAGCAGCCAATTTTCTGGAAACACCATATATTTT.

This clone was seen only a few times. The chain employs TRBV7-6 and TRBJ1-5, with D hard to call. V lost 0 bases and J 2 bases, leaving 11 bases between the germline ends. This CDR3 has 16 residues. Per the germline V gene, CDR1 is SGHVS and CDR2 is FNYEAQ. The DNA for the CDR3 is TGTGCCAGCAGCTTAGCGAGGGAGGTGGGCAATCAGCCCCAGCATTTT. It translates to CASSLAREVGNQPQHF.

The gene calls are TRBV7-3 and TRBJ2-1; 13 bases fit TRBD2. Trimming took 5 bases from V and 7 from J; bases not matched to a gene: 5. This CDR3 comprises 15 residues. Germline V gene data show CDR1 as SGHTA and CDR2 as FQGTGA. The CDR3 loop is CASSPGLAGANEQFF. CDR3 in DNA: TGTGCCAGCAGCCCTGGACTAGCGGGAGCTAATGAGCAGTTCTTC.